The 27 T cell receptor beta chains below come from one sample, sequenced in a study of radiation and T cells in renal cell carcinoma (dated by TCRdb to the early 2020s). The library was made by the immunoSEQ multiplex PCR assay. Held by TCRdb, this immuneACCESS table contains in-frame sequences only and omits some clones. Under half of the omission traces to an unresolved V gene where checked; the cause of the rest is unknown. The sample contains 140,000 or so clones, roughly 90% of them found a single time. Less than 20% of the sample comes from the top ten. The time point label corresponds to: blood 4 weeks post-SBRT, at nephrectomy. The sample's treatment or condition label, decoded: 15 Gy SBRT to primary tumor, nephrectomy 4 weeks later. Sequencing was performed on blood, taken from a patient whose treatment included radiotherapy and nephrectomy. Source of these receptors: a woman in her 50s with renal cell carcinoma.

The genes are TRBV10-3 and TRBJ2-7; possibly TRBD2 for D (5 bases). V was pared by 0 bases and J by 3 bases, with 15 bases between. CDR3 length: 16 amino acids. CDR1 ENHRY and CDR2 SYGVKD come from the germline V gene. The CDR3 spells CAISESTRLEDYEQYF. In DNA, the CDR3 is TGTGCCATCAGTGAGTCGACCAGACTGGAGGACTACGAGCAGTACTTC.

The genes are TRBV18 and TRBJ1-1; D gene unclear. Trimming pared 3 bases from V and 6 bases from J, leaving 11 bases between. This CDR3 is built from 13 residues. CDR1 KGHSH and CDR2 LQKENI come from the germline V gene. The CDR3 protein is CASSPEQFPEAFF. The CDR3 nucleotides read TGTGCCAGCTCACCGGAGCAGTTCCCTGAAGCTTTCTTT.

This clone was seen a single time. This rearrangement joins TRBV27 to TRBJ2-3; maybe TRBD1 (6 bases). V lost 6 bases to trimming and J lost 8 bases, with 15 bases between them. The CDR3 has 13 residues. Germline V lookup: CDR1 MNHEY, CDR2 SMNVEV (reference sequence). The CDR3 nucleotides are TGTGCCAGCAGGGGGGCAGGGAAGGGTACGCAGTATTTT. Translated, it gives CASRGAGKGTQYF.

The rearrangement joins TRBV7-2 to TRBJ2-1; perhaps D is TRBD1 or TRBD2 (5 bases each). V was trimmed by 5 bases and J by 2 bases, leaving 13 bases between them. This CDR3 has 15 residues. The germline V gene encodes CDR1 SGHTA and CDR2 FQGNSA. The CDR3 DNA follows: TGTGCCAGCAGCCAGGGACGGTTGCCCTACAATGAGCAGTTCTTC. Translating it yields CASSQGRLPYNEQFF.

The chain employs TRBV11-2 and TRBJ2-7; weak D call: TRBD1 (6 bases). V dropped 3 bases and J dropped 1 base, with 19 bases sitting between them. This CDR3 is built from 17 residues. The germline V gene encodes CDR1 SGHAT and CDR2 FQNNGV. As DNA, the CDR3 is TGTGCCAGCAGCTTGGGGGCGCAGGGGCGATGGTCCTACGAGCAGTACTTC. As protein: CASSLGAQGRWSYEQYF. Variable domain in full (rest from reference TRBV11-2 and TRBJ2-7): EAGVAQSPRYKIIEKRQSVAFWCNPISGHATLYWYQQILGQGPKLLIQFQNNGVVDDSQLPKDRFSAERLKGVDSTLKIQPAKLEDSAVYLCASSLGAQGRWSYEQYFGPGTRLTVT.

Notes on this clone: The same CDR3 also results from other DNA sequences found in this sample. V usage is TRBV28 and J usage is TRBJ2-7; TRBD1 matches at 8 bases. CDR1 and CDR2 (germline): MDHEN, SYDVKM. V shed 6 bases and J 4 bases; nucleotides not matched to a gene: 5. The CDR3 is 13 amino acids. For the CDR3, the DNA is TGTGCCAGCAGAACAGGGGGGAGGTACGAGCAGTACTTC. Translated: CASRTGGRYEQYF.

This chain joins TRBV7-9 and TRBJ2-1; possibly TRBD2 for D (6 bases). Germline CDR1 SEHNR, CDR2 FQNEAQ (reference sequence). V was cut by 3 bases and J by 1 base, with 16 bases left in between. The CDR3 totals 17 residues. CDR3 loop: CASSFLTLAQSYNEQFF. The DNA of the CDR3 is TGTGCCAGCAGCTTCCTGACGCTAGCGCAGTCCTACAATGAGCAGTTCTTC.

The rearrangement joins TRBV4-2 to TRBJ1-3; no clear D gene. V was pared by 6 bases and J by 1 base, with 10 bases between. The length of the CDR3 is 14 residues. Germline V CDR1 and CDR2: LGHNA, YNFKEQ. Here the CDR3 DNA reads TGTGCCAGCAGACCTTCGGGGTCTGGAAACACCATATATTTT. This translates into CASRPSGSGNTIYF.

The chain joins TRBV28 to TRBJ2-7, with D perhaps TRBD2 (5 bases). Trimming left V 2 bases short and J 9 bases short, with 17 bases between. The germline gives CDR1 MDHEN, CDR2 SYDVKM. The CDR3 has 14 amino acids. Written as DNA, the CDR3 is TGTGCCAGCAGTTTAAGTATTATGAGGGAACGGCAGTACTTC. It codes for CASSLSIMRERQYF.

This clone was observed a few times. V gene TRBV7-9 combines with J gene TRBJ1-2; D call uncertain. The CDR3 extends over 14 amino acids. CDR1 and CDR2 (germline): SEHNR, FQNEAQ (reference sequence). Trimming took off 4 bases at V and 6 bases at J, with 15 bases between the two ends. In DNA, the CDR3 is TGTGCCAGCAGCTCCGGGAGCCTCCTGGATGGCTACACCTTC. Translation: CASSSGSLLDGYTF.

V and J are TRBV11-2 and TRBJ1-5; possible D gene TRBD1, 5 bases. Trimming left V 0 bases short and J 4 bases short, with 10 bases between. The CDR3 totals 15 residues. The germline V gene has CDR1 SGHAT and CDR2 FQNNGV. The CDR3 region is CASSLDYGGNQPQHF. The CDR3 region has the DNA TGTGCCAGCAGCTTAGATTACGGGGGAAATCAGCCCCAGCATTTT.

The chain couples TRBV19 to TRBJ2-5, with a weak D call TRBD2 (6 bases). V was shortened by 6 bases and J by 0 bases, with 17 bases between the two germline ends. This CDR3 contains 16 residues. Per germline, CDR1 LNHDA and CDR2 SQIVND (reference sequence). The CDR3 loop is CASRRPGSLDQETQYF. For the CDR3, the DNA is TGTGCCAGTAGGAGACCCGGGAGTTTGGACCAAGAGACCCAGTACTTC.

This chain joins TRBV29-1 and TRBJ2-3; 10 bases map to TRBD2. The length of the CDR3 is 15 residues. The J segment lost 0 bases and the V segment lost 4 bases, leaving 4 bases of the junction unmatched. Germline lookup yields CDR1 SQVTM and CDR2 ANQGSEA. The CDR3 reads CSVAGTSVSTDTQYF. The CDR3 DNA reads TGCAGCGTTGCCGGGACTAGCGTTAGCACAGATACGCAGTATTTT.

The J gene is TRBJ2-3, the V gene TRBV30; D possibly corresponds to TRBD2 (5 bases). CDR1 GTSNPN and CDR2 SVGIG come from the germline V gene (reference sequence). The CDR3 totals 12 residues. Trimming left V 5 bases short and J 1 base short, with 7 bases between. The CDR3 DNA sequence: TGTGCCTGGGGGAGAGGCACAGATACGCAGTATTTT. It is translated as CAWGRGTDTQYF.

This rearrangement joins TRBV6-5 to TRBJ2-7, with D possibly called TRBD1 or TRBD2 (5 bases each). Between the trimmed V and J ends, which lost 5 bases and 5 bases, there was a span of 19 bases. The CDR3 totals 15 residues. CDR1 MNHEY and CDR2 SVGAGI come from the germline V gene. The CDR3 DNA reads TGTGCCAGCAGTCGATACACCGGGGACCCACACGAGCAGTACTTC. It translates to CASSRYTGDPHEQYF.

The rearrangement joins TRBV6-5 to TRBJ2-7; D remains ambiguous. This CDR3 is 11 amino acids long. V lost 2 bases, J lost 7 bases, and 6 bases lay in between. Germline CDR1 and CDR2: MNHEY and SVGAGI. In DNA form, the CDR3 reads TGTGCCAGCAGTTACAGCCGGGAGCAGTACTTC. Translating it yields CASSYSREQYF.

The chain has TRBV5-4 and TRBJ1-5; D remains unclear. Germline V gene data show CDR1 as SGHNT and CDR2 as YYREEE (reference sequence). V lost 0 bases, J lost 5 bases, and 3 bases lay in between. The CDR3 sequence is 12 residues long. The CDR3 sequence is CASSLDDQPQHF. DNA of the CDR3: TGTGCCAGCAGCTTGGACGATCAGCCCCAGCATTTT.

The rearrangement joins TRBV6-1 to TRBJ2-3; D could derive from TRBD1 or TRBD2 (5 bases each). The CDR3 has 12 residues. Germline V gives CDR1 MNHNS, CDR2 SASEGT. Between the trimmed V and J ends, which lost 8 bases and 0 bases, there was a span of 6 bases. CDR3 nucleotides: TGTGCCAGCGGGGGTAGCACAGATACGCAGTATTTT. Protein sequence: CASGGSTDTQYF.

The J gene is TRBJ2-5, the V gene TRBV5-1; TRBD1 matches 12 bases. J gave up 5 bases and V 3 bases, and 8 bases lay outside the gene matches. The CDR3 is 16 residues long. Germline V gives CDR1 SGHRS, CDR2 YFSETQ. CDR3 loop: CASSSMGQGAGETQYF. The CDR3 DNA reads TGCGCCAGCAGCTCAATGGGACAGGGGGCTGGGGAGACCCAGTACTTC.

The count of this clone is one. The chain uses TRBV7-3 and TRBJ2-1, with no clear D. V was trimmed by 5 bases and J by 8 bases, leaving 10 bases between them. Germline values: CDR1 SGHTA, CDR2 FQGTGA. The CDR3 spans 12 residues. CDR3 region: CASSPYGDEQFF. CDR3 sequence (DNA): TGTGCCAGCAGCCCCTATGGGGATGAGCAGTTCTTC.

This chain joins TRBV10-3 and TRBJ1-1, with 11 bases matching TRBD1. CDR1 is ENHRY and CDR2 is SYGVKD in the germline V gene. J was trimmed by 6 bases and V by 4 bases; bases with no gene match: 7. The CDR3 runs 15 residues. The DNA of the CDR3 is TGTGCCATCAGTGGGGACAGGGGGAGTATGGCTGAAGCTTTCTTT. Encoded protein: CAISGDRGSMAEAFF.

The chain couples TRBV7-9 to TRBJ2-7; no firm D call. The CDR3 is made up of 13 amino acids. Trimming shortened V by 4 bases and J by 3 bases, and 10 bases separated the two germline ends. From germline, CDR1 is SEHNR and CDR2 FQNEAQ (reference sequence). The CDR3 loop is CASSSTTVYEQYF. The CDR3 nucleotides are TGTGCCAGCAGCTCAACGACGGTCTACGAGCAGTACTTC.

The chain couples TRBV6-1 to TRBJ1-5; D is undetermined. The CDR3 is 13 residues long. The V end lost 7 bases, the J end lost 4 bases, and 11 bases lay between the germline ends. CDR1 is MNHNS, CDR2 SASEGT, per germline. This chain's CDR3 is CASILGVNQPQHF. The CDR3 DNA follows: TGTGCCAGCATTCTTGGAGTGAATCAGCCCCAGCATTTT.

The rearrangement uses TRBV7-2 and TRBJ2-5, with 8 positions matching TRBD1. Germline CDR1 SGHTA, CDR2 FQGNSA. This CDR3 region has 15 residues. The V gene end was trimmed by 0 bases and the J gene end by 4 bases; junction bases not matched to a gene: 4. CDR3 sequence (DNA): TGTGCCAGCAGCTTAGCGACAGGGGTGGGAGAGACCCAGTACTTC. Translated: CASSLATGVGETQYF.

The chain links TRBV4-3 to TRBJ2-7, with D perhaps matching TRBD2 (5 bases). The CDR3 loop spans 14 amino acids. V shed 0 bases and J shed 7 bases, with 13 bases lying between them. The germline V gene has CDR1 LGHNA and CDR2 YSLEER. The CDR3 coding sequence is TGCGCCAGCAGCCAAGATACTAGTTCGCGGGAGCAGTACTTC. Residues: CASSQDTSSREQYF.

This clone is a singleton in its sample. This chain joins TRBV27 and TRBJ1-4; a weak D match, TRBD1 (5 bases). The CDR3 loop spans 14 amino acids. CDR1 and CDR2 from the germline V gene are MNHEY and SMNVEV (reference sequence). V was shortened by 4 bases and J by 4 bases, with 10 bases between the two germline ends. This chain's CDR3 is CASSSGPHNEKLFF. The CDR3 coding sequence is TGTGCCAGCAGTTCAGGGCCCCATAATGAAAAACTGTTTTTT.

The J gene is TRBJ2-5, the V gene TRBV7-2; D is uncertain. In germline, CDR1 is SGHTA, CDR2 FQGNSA. This CDR3 is 12 amino acids long. The V gene lost 5 bases and the J gene lost 3 bases, with 7 bases spanning the gap. The CDR3 coding sequence is TGTGCCAGCAGCCTCACGGAAGAGACCCAGTACTTC. Translating gives CASSLTEETQYF.